The T cell receptor beta chain under discussion was sequenced for a study of T cell responses to AZD1222 COVID-19 vaccine. General study results and limits: Donors, mostly white British, included more females; clonal diversity was possibly underestimated. Only 6 or 7 individuals given AZD1222 were seropositive at baseline. At 160-218 and 743-854, vaccine-associated CD4 TCRs were dominant, and they spanned spike. Reports say nearly half of spike-specific TCRs go after unmutated variant regions.

In the case of this clone: The antigen is not known.

TCRdb keeps only in-frame clones here, not all; method: immunoSEQ multiplex PCR. The sample lists fewer than 180,000 clones; around 90% were seen once. V shed 4 bases and J 3 bases; nucleotides not matched to a gene: 3. This CDR3 contains 13 residues. Germline loops: CDR1 SGHKS, CDR2 YYEKEE (reference sequence). The sequencing here drew on peripheral blood, taken 28 days after the second AZD1222 dose. The chain links TRBV5-5 to TRBJ1-2; 7 nucleotides align to TRBD1. The clonotype comes from an adult who received the AZD1222 COVID-19 vaccine. The CDR3 coding sequence is TGTGCCAGCAGCGACGGGACAGACTATGGCTACACCTTC. It specifies CASSDGTDYGYTF.